This TCR beta chain originates from a study of vaccination and CD4 T cells after COVID-19. This clonotype is medium-sized by share. Its antigen is not identified. There are 12 residues in the CDR3. Trimming pared 6 bases from V and 7 bases from J, leaving 12 bases between. Germline lookup yields CDR1 MNHNS and CDR2 SASEGT. This sample's treatment: roughly 10-day PBMC culture with coronavirus spike peptide pools or control peptides (ViraFEST assay). Collection of the unexposed donor's CD4+ T cells took place before the COVID-19 pandemic (2011-2018). Cultured CD4+ T cell DNA underwent sequencing with the Oncomine TCR Beta short-read assay. TCRdb re-called the PCR reads with MiXCR, one entry per CDR3 protein. The profile covers some 9,700 distinct CDR3 sequences, with 55% to 75% appearing a single time and around a quarter taken by the ten largest.

The specimen was CD4+ T cells from blood, cultured in vitro. The V gene is TRBV6-1, the J gene TRBJ1-2; tentatively, D is TRBD1 (6 bases). This sequence was found in a human donor in good health. As DNA, the CDR3 is TGTGCCAGCAGCCTTACAGGGCCTGGCTACACCTTC. This codes for CASSLTGPGYTF.